Reported below is one TCR beta chain. The record originates from a study of blood T cell repertoires in COVID-19. Germline assignment: CDR1 MNHEY and CDR2 SMNVEV (reference sequence). The length of the CDR3 is 15 residues. After removal of 3 bases from V and 4 bases from J, the junction contained 5 bases not matched to a gene. As processed by the authors: Reference gene primer amplification in the assay estimated nucleated cell counts. This table comes from immunoSEQ multiplex PCR, and its TCRdb copy is limited to in-frame clones, with some not included. V, J and clone size derive from that table, while D and trimming were established from the DNA sequence. There are 120,000 to 150,000 clones in the sample; approximately 83% occur only once, and approximately 8% lies in the top ten.

This receptor was identified in a human donor in a cohort sampled during active COVID-19. V usage is TRBV27 and J usage is TRBJ2-2; 7 nucleotides align to TRBD1. The specimen sequenced was peripheral blood. CDR3 amino acids: CASSFEGTVTGELFF. The CDR3 region has the DNA TGTGCCAGCAGTTTCGAAGGGACAGTCACCGGGGAGCTGTTTTTT.